This T cell receptor (beta chain) was sequenced for a study of blood T cell repertoires in COVID-19. Across the study: The study drew acute and convalescent COVID-19 samples from the United States, Italy and Spain. T cells, B-cell-depleted T cells, or PBMCs provided the cDNA or gDNA that served as material.

V was clipped by 7 bases and J by 0 bases, with 10 bases between them. Germline CDR1 reads GTSNPN; CDR2 reads SVGIG (reference sequence). The CDR3 runs 13 residues. Participants, about 18 to 90 years old, spanned 24 US areas. Assay: immunoSEQ multiplex PCR; the TCRdb copy retains only in-frame clones and omits some. The data contain about 180,000 clones, 85% of them singletons. The sample was PBMCs or T cells enriched from blood (not recorded which). The V call is TRBV30, the J call TRBJ1-3; D may be TRBD1 (6 bases). The TCR was taken from a middle-aged man who had recovered from COVID-19. CDR3 sequence: CAYRDNSGNTIYF. CDR3 sequence (DNA): TGTGCCTACCGGGACAACTCTGGAAACACCATATATTTT.